This record covers a single T cell receptor (beta chain). This record belongs to a study of blood T cell repertoires in COVID-19. Assay: immunoSEQ multiplex PCR; the TCRdb copy retains only in-frame clones and omits some. The sample records some 150,000 clones, 88% being singletons. Germline assignment: CDR1 PRHDT and CDR2 FYEKMQ (reference sequence). CDR3 length: 13 residues. With 5 bases removed from V and 0 bases from J, the gap between germline ends came to 8 bases. Sequencing used peripheral blood. The clonotype was recovered from a woman aged 55-69 years with acute or convalescent COVID-19. J is TRBJ2-7 and V is TRBV13; tentative D call: TRBD1 (5 bases). The CDR3 region has the DNA TGTGCCAGCAGCGCGACAGCCTCCTACGAGCAGTACTTC. This sequence encodes CASSATASYEQYF.